The clone carrying this T cell receptor beta chain was found once. Authors' methods: Reference gene primers were amplified, and this amplification served to estimate nucleated cell counts. Profiled with immunoSEQ multiplex PCR; TCRdb holds only in-frame clones, not every one. V and J calls and clone size come straight from that table; D and trimming were deduced from the DNA. Among tens of thousands of clones listed, roughly 85% were seen once. This sample stems from a study of blood T cell repertoires in COVID-19. Study in general: Acute and convalescent COVID-19 samples came from the United States, Italy and Spain. Sources were T cells, B-cell-depleted T cells, or PBMCs; the material itself was cDNA or gDNA.

Germline V gives CDR1 SGHTA, CDR2 FQGNSA. This CDR3 contains 16 residues. The ends lost 3 bases at V and 3 bases at J; junction bases unmatched: 4. Seattle patient enrollment occurred during active infection, with longitudinal follow-up thereafter. V is TRBV7-2 and J is TRBJ2-1; 11 bases are shared with TRBD2. Sequencing was carried out using peripheral blood. The receptor's source is a woman aged 60-75 years with COVID-19, enrolled during active disease. This chain's CDR3 is CASSLVAGGFYNEQFF. The DNA for the CDR3 is TGTGCCAGCAGCTTGGTAGCGGGGGGGTTCTACAATGAGCAGTTCTTC.